This TCR beta chain was identified during a study of shared clonotypes between healthy human individuals. At the level of the study: Ranging from 18 to 49 in age, donors were a couple of women and a few men.

Method: immunoSEQ multiplex PCR; TCRdb's copy keeps in-frame clones and lacks some. There are approximately 1.4 million clones in the sample; roughly 98% occur only once, and 0.4% to 0.55% lies in the top ten. CDR3 size: 15 residues. V lost 1 base to trimming and J lost 7 bases, with 13 bases between them. The germline CDR1 and CDR2 sequences are SGHAT and FQNNGV. What was sequenced was naive CD4+ T cells sorted from blood. Regarding subset: CD45RA+ positively selected. This clonotype was obtained from a man aged 25 to 40 in good health. The genes are TRBV11-2 and TRBJ1-4; perhaps TRBD1 as D (5 bases). CDR3 amino acids: CASSLGGVFGEKLFF. The DNA of the CDR3 is TGTGCCAGCAGCTTAGGAGGGGTCTTTGGTGAAAAACTGTTTTTT.